This T cell receptor (beta chain) was recorded in a study of T cell responses to AZD1222 COVID-19 vaccine. Sequencing was performed with immunoSEQ multiplex PCR; in TCRdb, only in-frame clones are kept and a portion is missing. Of some 190,000 clones in the sample, approximately 90% are singletons; the top ten hold under 2%. The CDR3 spans 16 residues. Per the germline V gene, CDR1 is SGDLS and CDR2 is YYNGEE. After removal of 4 bases from V and 5 bases from J, the junction contained 14 bases not matched to a gene. The origin of this receptor is an adult who received the AZD1222 COVID-19 vaccine. The chain employs TRBV9 and TRBJ2-7; 8 nucleotides line up with TRBD2. The sample in question was peripheral blood, obtained 28 days after the second AZD1222 dose. The CDR3 sequence: CASSPRQRGPPHEQYF. The CDR3 coding sequence is TGTGCCAGCAGCCCCCGTCAGCGGGGGCCACCCCACGAGCAGTACTTC. Using reference TRBV9 and TRBJ2-7 for the parts outside the CDR3, the full variable domain is DSGVTQTPKHLITATGQRVTLRCSPRSGDLSVYWYQQSLDQGLQFLIQYYNGEERAKGNILERFSAQQFPDLHSELNLSSLELGDSALYFCASSPRQRGPPHEQYFGPGTRLTVT.